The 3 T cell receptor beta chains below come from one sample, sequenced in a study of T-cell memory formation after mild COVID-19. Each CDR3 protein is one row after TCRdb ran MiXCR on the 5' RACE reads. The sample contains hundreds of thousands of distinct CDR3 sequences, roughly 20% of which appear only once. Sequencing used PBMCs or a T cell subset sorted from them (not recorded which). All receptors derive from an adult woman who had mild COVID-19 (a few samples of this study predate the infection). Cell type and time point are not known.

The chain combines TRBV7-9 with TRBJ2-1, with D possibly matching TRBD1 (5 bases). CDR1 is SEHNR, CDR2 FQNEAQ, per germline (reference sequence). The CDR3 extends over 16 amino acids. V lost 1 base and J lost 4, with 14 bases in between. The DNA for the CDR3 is TGTGCCAGCAGCTTAGATGTGGGGCGCAGTTACAATGAGCAGTTCTTC. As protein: CASSLDVGRSYNEQFF.

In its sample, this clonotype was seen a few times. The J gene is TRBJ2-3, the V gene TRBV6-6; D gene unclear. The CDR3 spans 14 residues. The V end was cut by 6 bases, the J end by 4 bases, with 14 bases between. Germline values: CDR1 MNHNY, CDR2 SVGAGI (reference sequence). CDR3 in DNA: TGTGCCAGCAGCCGTTCGGGCATCTCAGATACGCAGTATTTT. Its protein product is CASSRSGISDTQYF.

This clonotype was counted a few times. Here the CDR3 reads CASSSRTSGDQETQYF. DNA for the CDR3: TGTGCCAGCAGTTCCAGGACTAGCGGGGACCAAGAGACCCAGTACTTC. V gene TRBV27 combines with J gene TRBJ2-5, with 12 bases fitting TRBD2. The germline V gene encodes CDR1 MNHEY and CDR2 SMNVEV (reference sequence). V gave up 4 bases and J gave up 0 bases; unmatched junction bases: 3. CDR3 length equals 16 residues.